These 8 T cell receptor beta chains share one sample of origin, sequenced in a study of OX40 agonist ivuxolimab in advanced cancers. Profiled with immunoSEQ multiplex PCR; TCRdb holds only in-frame clones, not every one. The sample yields 80,000 or so clones, 90% to 95% seen once. Sequencing used CD4+ or CD8+ T cells sorted from blood, obtained in a trial of the OX40 agonist ivuxolimab. These receptor sequences come from an adult with an advanced solid tumor such as melanoma, head and neck, liver or kidney cancer.

The chain couples TRBV12-1 to TRBJ2-4; TRBD1 is the table's D call, not checked against the DNA. TRBV12-1 constitutes a pseudogene. There are 16 residues in the CDR3. CDR3 nucleotide sequence: TGTGCCAGCAGCTCGGACAGGTGCCTAGCCAAAAACATTCAGTACTTC. It codes for CASSSDRCLAKNIQYF.

The gene calls are TRBV10-3 and TRBJ2-3; the D gene is possibly TRBD2 (6 bases). V was trimmed by 8 bases and J by 2 bases, leaving 20 bases between them. The CDR3 is 16 residues long. Germline V gene lookup returns CDR1 ENHRY and CDR2 SYGVKD. The CDR3 region is CAIANYRTKFTDTQYF. In DNA form, the CDR3 reads TGTGCCATCGCTAACTACAGGACTAAATTCACAGATACGCAGTATTTT.

This chain uses TRBV5-1 with TRBJ2-5; TRBD1 might be the D (6 bases). This CDR3 spans 16 amino acids. Trimming took 1 base from V and 4 from J, leaving 17 bases between them. CDR1 is SGHRS and CDR2 is YFSETQ in the germline V gene. The CDR3 DNA follows: TGCGCCAGCAGCTTGTCGGTAGCGATGGGGGCAGAGACCCAGTACTTC. This translates into CASSLSVAMGAETQYF. Variable domain in full (rest from reference TRBV5-1 and TRBJ2-5): KAGVTQTPRYLIKTRGQQVTLSCSPISGHRSVSWYQQTPGQGLQFLFEYFSETQRNKGNFPGRFSGRQFSNSRSEMNVSTLELGDSALYLCASSLSVAMGAETQYFGPGTRLLVL.

V is TRBV30 and J is TRBJ2-5, with 9 nucleotides matching TRBD2. This CDR3 contains 12 residues. V was clipped by 4 bases and J by 9 bases; unmatched bases: 6. CDR1 and CDR2 from the germline V gene are GTSNPN and SVGIG (reference sequence). The CDR3 bases are TGTGCCTGGAAACTAGCGGGCAGGGCCCAGTACTTC. As protein: CAWKLAGRAQYF.

The chain carries TRBV6-5 and TRBJ1-5; TRBD1 is a possible D gene (5 bases). Trimming cost V 5 bases and J 2 bases, with 10 bases left between them. Germline V gene data show CDR1 as MNHEY and CDR2 as SVGAGI. This CDR3 contains 14 residues. CDR3 nucleotides: TGTGCCAGCAGTGAAACAGGTCGCAATCAGCCCCAGCATTTT. It specifies CASSETGRNQPQHF.

This chain connects TRBV6-7 to TRBJ2-5; TRBD2 aligns across 12 bases. TRBV6-7 is treated as an ORF (open reading frame) with a function not yet certain. This CDR3 contains 18 residues. V dropped 4 bases and J dropped 0; count of bases not matched to a gene: 9. The CDR3 coding sequence is TGTGCCAGCAGTTCCCCCGGTACTAGCGGGAGGTACCAAGAGACCCAGTACTTC. Amino acids: CASSSPGTSGRYQETQYF.

The V and J genes are TRBV6-1 and TRBJ2-3, with TRBD2 identical over 11 bases. The CDR3 covers 16 residues. Losses at the gene ends were 7 bases for V and 1 base for J; bases not matched to a gene: 7. CDR1 is MNHNS and CDR2 is SASEGT in the germline V gene. CDR3 DNA sequence: TGTGCCAGCACTGACGGACTAGCGGGTCGCACAGATACGCAGTATTTT. Translating it yields CASTDGLAGRTDTQYF.

This chain links TRBV7-2 with TRBJ2-5; D unresolved. Trimming shortened V by 5 bases and J by 0 bases, and 13 bases separated the two germline ends. This CDR3 is built from 15 residues. Germline V gene sequence: CDR1 SGHTA, CDR2 FQGNSA. CDR3 DNA: TGTGCCAGCAGCCCCCAGGCGGATTACCAAGAGACCCAGTACTTC. Its protein product is CASSPQADYQETQYF.